The clone carrying this T cell receptor beta chain was seen ten or more times. The source of the sample is a study of T-cell reconstitution after alpha-beta-depleted transplantation in children. Unique molecular identifiers were incorporated into the prepared TCRbeta library. TCRdb used MiXCR to reprocess the PCR reads, holding one entry per CDR3 protein. The table has roughly 250,000 distinct CDR3 sequences, around 8% seen once. CDR3 length: 15 residues. The junction had 5 bases not matched to a gene; V was cut back by 4 bases and J by 7 bases. CDR1 is MNHEY and CDR2 is SVGEGT in the germline V gene.

The clonotype was recovered from a male patient younger than 18 who had a stem cell transplant for acute lymphoblastic leukemia, so the T cells may come from the graft donor. The chain couples TRBV6-2 or TRBV6-3 to TRBJ1-4; 11 bases map to TRBD1. The starting material was PBMCs, mostly from graft donor cells, obtained 180 days after TCRalphabeta/CD19-depleted stem cell transplant. CDR3 residues: CASSSGTGGSEKLFF. In DNA, the CDR3 is TGTGCCAGCAGTTCGGGGACAGGGGGGAGTGAAAAACTGTTTTTT.